The 25 T cell receptor beta chains presented below share a single source sample, sequenced in a study of human T cells and chemical hapten exposure. MiXCR, applied by TCRdb to the RACE reads, yields one record per CDR3 protein. Of about 290,000 distinct CDR3 sequences listed, roughly 7.4% are singletons. The time point is: pre-sensitization, week 0. Treatment here: therapeutic diphenylcyclopropenone sensitization with weekly scalp DPC. The sequencing used whole blood, collected in connection with sensitization to the hapten diphenylcyclopropenone (DPC). The receptor set was obtained from a man aged 18-30 years with alopecia areata. Some clones in this sample may be carry-over from other donors' samples.

This clonotype was picked up a small number of times. The J gene is TRBJ1-5, the V gene TRBV20-1, with 8 bases aligning to TRBD1. The CDR3 consists of 16 residues. Germline V gene data show CDR1 as DFQATT and CDR2 as SNEGSKA (reference sequence). V was clipped by 6 bases and J by 0 bases; unmatched bases: 10. The CDR3 spells CSAHPGGSLSNQPQHF. The CDR3 nucleotides are TGCAGTGCCCATCCAGGGGGCTCCCTTAGCAATCAGCCCCAGCATTTT.

Ten or more counts support this clonotype. The J gene is TRBJ1-2, the V gene TRBV6-5; no reliable D call. CDR1 and CDR2 (germline): MNHEY, SVGAGI. The V gene lost 10 bases and the J gene lost 8 bases, with 17 bases spanning the gap. CDR3 length equals 12 residues. The CDR3 DNA follows: TGTGCCACCCTATATCCCACCGGCGGCTACACCTTC. It is translated as CATLYPTGGYTF.

V is TRBV10-3 and J is TRBJ2-1; 7 bases fit TRBD2. The CDR3 covers 11 residues. The junction had 4 bases not matched to a gene; V was cut back by 7 bases and J by 10 bases. Germline lookup yields CDR1 ENHRY and CDR2 SYGVKD. This chain's CDR3 is CAITGGREQFF. Written as DNA, the CDR3 is TGTGCCATCACCGGGGGGAGGGAGCAGTTCTTC.

This clonotype was seen more than once but under ten times. The rearrangement links TRBV6-5 to TRBJ2-3, with TRBD1 matching 7 bases. The CDR3 is made up of 15 amino acids. Germline lookup yields CDR1 MNHEY and CDR2 SVGAGI. J lost 1 base, V lost 6 bases, and 7 bases had no gene match. The CDR3 region is CASSLTGPRTDTQYF. CDR3 in DNA: TGTGCCAGCAGCTTGACAGGGCCCCGCACAGATACGCAGTATTTT.

This clonotype was detected a few times. This chain links TRBV27 with TRBJ1-1; no clear D gene. The CDR3 consists of 14 residues. Trimming removed 3 bases at V and 1 base at J, with 9 bases between. Germline assignment: CDR1 MNHEY and CDR2 SMNVEV (reference sequence). CDR3 amino acids: CASSLTKWNTEAFF. Here the CDR3 DNA reads TGTGCCAGCAGTTTGACCAAGTGGAACACTGAAGCTTTCTTT.

This clonotype was counted only a few times. The chain has TRBV27 and TRBJ2-7; no clear D gene. Between the trimmed V and J ends, which lost 5 bases and 0 bases, there was a span of 14 bases. This CDR3 contains 15 residues. CDR1 and CDR2 from the germline V gene are MNHEY and SMNVEV (reference sequence). The CDR3 region has the DNA TGTGCCAGCAGTGAGGTGGCCCGGAGCTCCTACGAGCAGTACTTC. Protein: CASSEVARSSYEQYF.

J is TRBJ2-2 and V is TRBV29-1; D unresolved. Germline CDR1 reads SQVTM; CDR2 reads ANQGSEA. The CDR3 length is 12 residues. Trimming removed 7 bases from V and 2 bases from J, with 8 bases in between. The CDR3 is CSGGSNTGELFF. CDR3 in DNA: TGCAGCGGGGGAAGTAACACCGGGGAGCTGTTTTTT.

This clonotype showed up many times. The chain employs TRBV25-1 and TRBJ1-4; D uncertain. Per the germline V gene, CDR1 is MGHDK and CDR2 is SYGVNS. V was shortened by 6 bases and J by 6 bases, with 2 bases between the two germline ends. The CDR3 has 10 residues. In nucleotides, the CDR3 is TGTGCCAGCAGGGATGAAAAACTGTTTTTT. Residues: CASRDEKLFF.

The rearrangement joins TRBV5-5 to TRBJ2-4; D might be TRBD1 (6 bases). Trimming left V 4 bases short and J 3 bases short, with 20 bases between. The CDR3 is made up of 17 amino acids. The germline gives CDR1 SGHKS, CDR2 YYEKEE (reference sequence). The CDR3 reads CASSDRISDLGKNIQYF. The CDR3 DNA follows: TGTGCCAGCAGCGACAGGATTAGTGACCTGGGCAAAAACATTCAGTACTTC.

This chain connects TRBV27 to TRBJ1-1, with a tentative D call TRBD1 (5 bases). Germline assignment: CDR1 MNHEY and CDR2 SMNVEV (reference sequence). Trimming removed 2 bases at V and 5 bases at J, with 18 bases between. This CDR3 contains 16 residues. CDR3: CASSLKQAYGGTEAFF. Here the CDR3 DNA reads TGTGCCAGCAGTTTAAAACAGGCCTATGGGGGGACTGAAGCTTTCTTT.

The chain uses TRBV6-5 and TRBJ1-2, with D tentatively TRBD1 (6 bases). V lost 8 bases, J lost 7 bases, and 17 bases lay in between. Germline CDR1 and CDR2: MNHEY and SVGAGI. This CDR3 is built from 13 residues. The CDR3 sequence is CASAGTPQFGYTF. The CDR3 nucleotides are TGTGCCAGCGCCGGGACACCCCAGTTTGGCTACACCTTC.

The chain employs TRBV6-2 or TRBV6-3 and TRBJ1-2; possibly TRBD1 for D (5 bases). There are 17 residues in the CDR3. The V end was cut by 3 bases, the J end by 6 bases, with 23 bases between. In germline, CDR1 is MNHEY, CDR2 SVGEGT. CDR3 DNA: TGTGCCAGCAGTTATCCCAGGACGGGGGTTATACTTCATGGCTACACCTTC. It codes for CASSYPRTGVILHGYTF.

This clonotype has more than one count but fewer than ten. V is TRBV24-1 and J is TRBJ2-5, with unresolved D. The ends were cut back, 0 bases at V and 4 bases at J, with 8 bases in the middle. This CDR3 is built from 14 residues. Looked up from germline, CDR1 is KGHDR and CDR2 is SFDVKD. CDR3 nucleotides: TGTGCCACCAGTGATTTGTGGAGCCCAGAGACCCAGTACTTC. Translated, it gives CATSDLWSPETQYF.

This clonotype was picked up a small number of times. V usage is TRBV7-2 and J usage is TRBJ1-6, with D possibly matching TRBD1 (5 bases). The CDR3 loop spans 15 amino acids. Looked up from germline, CDR1 is SGHTA and CDR2 is FQGNSA. Trimming stripped 3 bases from V and 7 bases from J, with 13 bases between. CDR3 DNA: TGTGCCAGCAGCTTGCGGGACCCCGGGAATTCACCCCTCCACTTT. Its protein is CASSLRDPGNSPLHF. Full variable domain (missing parts from reference TRBV7-2 and TRBJ1-6): GAGVSQSPSNKVTEKGKDVELRCDPISGHTALYWYRQSLGQGLEFLIYFQGNSAPDKSGLPSDRFSAERTGGSVSTLTIQRTQQEDSAVYLCASSLRDPGNSPLHFGNGTRLTVT.

This clonotype was recorded a few times. This chain joins TRBV7-3 and TRBJ2-5; 10 nucleotides align to TRBD2. The CDR3 covers 16 residues. The J segment lost 5 bases and the V segment lost 1 base, leaving 7 bases of the junction unmatched. Germline lookup yields CDR1 SGHTA and CDR2 FQGTGA. CDR3 in amino acids: CASSLSPSGGKETQYF. The CDR3 coding sequence is TGTGCCAGCAGCTTAAGCCCTAGCGGGGGTAAGGAGACCCAGTACTTC.

This clonotype was found a few times. The chain is built from TRBV12-3 or TRBV12-4 and TRBJ2-5; D may be TRBD1 (6 bases). CDR3 length: 13 residues. V was trimmed by 6 bases and J by 2 bases, leaving 10 bases between them. The CDR3 bases are TGTGCCAGCAGGAAAGACAGGCAAGAGACCCAGTACTTC. Translated: CASRKDRQETQYF.

The chain employs TRBV12-3 or TRBV12-4 and TRBJ1-2, with 7 bases matching TRBD1. This CDR3 has 16 residues. V lost 3 bases to trimming and J lost 6 bases; unmatched junction nucleotides: 13. CDR3 coding DNA: TGTGCCAGCAGTTTGTACAGGGGCAGGGGGTTGCATGGCTACACCTTC. Its protein product is CASSLYRGRGLHGYTF.

Regarding this clonotype: One junction end does not reproduce the germline sequence, and a read error may be involved. This chain connects TRBV12-3 or TRBV12-4 to TRBJ2-4; D is unresolved. This CDR3 has 14 residues. The CDR3 loop reads CASSARLSQNLQYF. CDR3 DNA sequence: TGTGCCAGCAGCGCCCGACTTAGCCAAAACCTTCAGTACTTC.

The chain couples TRBV12-3 or TRBV12-4 to TRBJ2-5; D gene ambiguous. V was shortened by 4 bases and J by 7 bases, with 13 bases between the two germline ends. CDR3 length equals 13 residues. CDR3 coding DNA: TGTGCCAGCAGTTGGCAAGAAGGTTGGACCCAGTACTTC. Translated: CASSWQEGWTQYF.

This chain uses TRBV6-1 with TRBJ1-5; no clear D. V shed 2 bases and J shed 4 bases, with 9 bases lying between them. Germline assignment: CDR1 MNHNS and CDR2 SASEGT. CDR3 length equals 14 residues. CDR3 region: CASSELLDNQPQHF. The CDR3, as DNA: TGTGCCAGCAGTGAACTGCTTGATAATCAGCCCCAGCATTTT.

The gene calls are TRBV4-3 and TRBJ2-7; 9 nucleotides align to TRBD1. The junction had 5 bases not matched to a gene; V was cut back by 4 bases and J by 4 bases. The CDR3 loop spans 14 amino acids. Germline CDR1 is LGHNA and CDR2 is YSLEER. CDR3 coding DNA: TGCGCCAGCAGCCGAAACAGGGGGCAGTACGAGCAGTACTTC. Protein product: CASSRNRGQYEQYF.

This clonotype has a count of ten or more. The chain employs TRBV18 and TRBJ1-1; D call uncertain. The CDR3 consists of 12 residues. Germline loops: CDR1 KGHSH, CDR2 LQKENI. Trimming pared 6 bases from V and 6 bases from J, leaving 11 bases between. This CDR3 is CASSPAGAEAFF. In DNA form, the CDR3 reads TGTGCCAGCTCCCCTGCGGGAGCTGAAGCTTTCTTT.

This clonotype was seen a few times. The V call is TRBV6-2 or TRBV6-3, the J call TRBJ1-2; D might be TRBD1 (5 bases). Germline V lookup: CDR1 MNHEY, CDR2 SVGEGT. The CDR3 is 14 amino acids. V was trimmed by 0 bases and J by 5 bases, leaving 10 bases between them. DNA for the CDR3: TGTGCCAGCAGTTACTCGGGGGAAGAGTATGGCTACACCTTC. This translates into CASSYSGEEYGYTF.

This clonotype was seen at least ten times. The rearrangement uses TRBV20-1 and TRBJ1-3; weak D call: TRBD1 (6 bases). CDR1 is DFQATT, CDR2 SNEGSKA, per germline (reference sequence). Trimming shortened V by 6 bases and J by 1 base, and 16 bases separated the two germline ends. This CDR3 spans 15 amino acids. In nucleotides, the CDR3 is TGCAGTGCAAGAAGGGGGACGGAATCTGGAAACACCATATATTTT. Its translation: CSARRGTESGNTIYF.

This clonotype was seen at least ten times. The chain links TRBV25-1 to TRBJ2-5; D is undetermined. There are 16 residues in the CDR3. Looked up from germline, CDR1 is MGHDK and CDR2 is SYGVNS. V gave up 5 bases and J gave up 0 bases, with 16 bases separating them. CDR3 DNA: TGTGCCAGCAGTCCTCCCCCGGGCCACGACCAAGAGACCCAGTACTTC. It encodes CASSPPPGHDQETQYF. The full variable domain, with the rest looked up from reference TRBV25-1 and TRBJ2-5, is EADIYQTPRYLVIGTGKKITLECSQTMGHDKMYWYQQDPGMELHLIHYSYGVNSTEKGDLSSESTVSRIRTEHFPLTLESARPSHTSQYLCASSPPPGHDQETQYFGPGTRLLVL.